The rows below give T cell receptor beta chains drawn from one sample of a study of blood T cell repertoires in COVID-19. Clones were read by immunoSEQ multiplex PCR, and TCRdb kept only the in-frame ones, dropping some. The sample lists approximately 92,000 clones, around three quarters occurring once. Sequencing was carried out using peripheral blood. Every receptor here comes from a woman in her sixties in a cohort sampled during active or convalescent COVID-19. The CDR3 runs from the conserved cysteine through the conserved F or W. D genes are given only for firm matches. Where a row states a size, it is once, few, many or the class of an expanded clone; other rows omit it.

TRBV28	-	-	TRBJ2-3	TGTGCCAGCAGTTTTTCATCCCTACCCACAGATACGCAGTATTTT	CASSFSSLPTDTQYF
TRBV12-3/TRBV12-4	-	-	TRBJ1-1	TGTGCCAGCAGTTTCCTCACTGAAGCTTTCTTT	CASSFLTEAFF
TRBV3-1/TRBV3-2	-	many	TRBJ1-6	TGTGCCAGCAGCCTCCTAGCGGATTCACCCCTCCACTTT	CASSLLADSPLHF
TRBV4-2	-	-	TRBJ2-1	TGTGCCAGCAGCCGGGGACACAAGGCCTACAATGAGCAGTTCTTC	CASSRGHKAYNEQFF
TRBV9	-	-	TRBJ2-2	TGTGCCAGCAGCTCAAGACTTAACACCGGGGAGCTGTTTTTT	CASSSRLNTGELFF
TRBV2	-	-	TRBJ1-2	TGTGCCAGCAGTGAAAGTGGCTACCGGGGGACCAACTATGGCTACACCTTC	CASSESGYRGTNYGYTF
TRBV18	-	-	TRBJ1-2	TGTGCCAGCTCACCAGGGGTCAGGGACTATGGCTACACCTTC	CASSPGVRDYGYTF
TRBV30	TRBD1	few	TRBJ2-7	TGTGCCTGGAGTGTACTTAGGGGACAGGCAATACTCAGCTCCTACGAGCAGTACTTC	CAWSVLRGQAILSSYEQYF
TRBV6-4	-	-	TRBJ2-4	TGTCCCCTTGACTTAGCCAAAAACATTCAGTACTTC	CPLDLAKNIQYF
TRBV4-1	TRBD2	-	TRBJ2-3	TGCGCCAGCAGCCAAGCGGGGGGTACAGATACGCAGTATTTT	CASSQAGGTDTQYF
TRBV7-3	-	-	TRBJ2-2	TGTGCCAGCAGCTACACCGGGACTCCCGGGGAGCTGTTTTTT	CASSYTGTPGELFF
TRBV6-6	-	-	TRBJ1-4	TGTGCCAGCAGCCCACTTGTTAATGAAAAACTGTTTTTT	CASSPLVNEKLFF
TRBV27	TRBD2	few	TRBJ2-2	TGTGCCAGCAGTTTTAGGCGGGGGTGGAACACCGGGGAGCTGTTTTTT	CASSFRRGWNTGELFF
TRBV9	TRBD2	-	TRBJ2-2	TGTGCCAGCAGCCCCCGTTATAGCGGGGGGAACACCGGGGAGCTGTTTTTT	CASSPRYSGGNTGELFF
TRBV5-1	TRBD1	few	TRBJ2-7	TGCGCCAGCAGCTCAGACAGGGCCCGGGGCGAGCAGTACTTC	CASSSDRARGEQYF
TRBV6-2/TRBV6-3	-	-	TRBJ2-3	TGTGCCAGCAGCAAACAGGGACGGGACGATACGCAGTATTTT	CASSKQGRDDTQYF
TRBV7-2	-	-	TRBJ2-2	TGTGCCAGCAGAATCAGATCCGTGCCCGGGGAGCTGTTTTTT	CASRIRSVPGELFF
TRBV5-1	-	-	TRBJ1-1	TGCGCCAGCAGCTTGGCGGTATCGGGATTGAACACTGAAGCTTTCTTT	CASSLAVSGLNTEAFF
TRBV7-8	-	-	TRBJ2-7	TGTGCCAGCAGCCAGACAGGTTACTACGAGCAGTACTTC	CASSQTGYYEQYF
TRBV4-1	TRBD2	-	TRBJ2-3	TGCGCCAGCAGATTTGCGGGGGACGGCACAGATACGCAGTATTTT	CASRFAGDGTDTQYF
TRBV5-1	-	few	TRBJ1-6	TGCGCCAGCAGCTTGGCGTCGGTTTCTAATTCACCCCTCCACTTT	CASSLASVSNSPLHF
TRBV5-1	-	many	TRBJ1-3	TGCGCCAGCAGCTTGGGGGGCGGTGGAAACACCATATATTTT	CASSLGGGGNTIYF
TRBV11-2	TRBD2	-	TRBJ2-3	TGTGCCAGCAGCTTACTACTAGCGGGGGACCGAGGGACGCAGTATTTT	CASSLLLAGDRGTQYF
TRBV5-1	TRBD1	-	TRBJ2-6	TGCGCCAGCAGCAAACAGGGGACAGGACCTGGGGCCAACGTCCTGACTTTC	CASSKQGTGPGANVLTF
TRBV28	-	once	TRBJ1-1	TGTGCCAGCAGGATTAGGGGCACTGAAGCTTTCTTT	CASRIRGTEAFF
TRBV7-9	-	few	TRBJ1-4	TGTGCCAGCAGCCGGGTTGCAACTAATGAAAAACTGTTTTTT	CASSRVATNEKLFF
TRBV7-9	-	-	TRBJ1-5	TGTGCCAGCAGTTACGGAGGGATAAGCAATCAGCCCCAGCATTTT	CASSYGGISNQPQHF
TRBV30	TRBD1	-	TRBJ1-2	TGTGCCTTAAGGCCCCTAGGACAGGACTATGGCTACACCTTC	CALRPLGQDYGYTF
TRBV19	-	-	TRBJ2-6	TGTGCCAGTAGTATTCTCTACTCTGGGGCCAACGTCCTGACTTTC	CASSILYSGANVLTF
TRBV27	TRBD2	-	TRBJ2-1	TGTGCCAGCAGTCTAGCCGGGACTAGCGGGGGCTTTTACAATGAGCAGTTCTTC	CASSLAGTSGGFYNEQFF
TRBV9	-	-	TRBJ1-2	TGTGCCAGCAGCGTAGATCTGGGGCTGGACTATGGCTACACCTTC	CASSVDLGLDYGYTF
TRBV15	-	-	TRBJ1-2	TGTGCCACCAGCAGAGGCGGACTATATGGCTACACCTTC	CATSRGGLYGYTF
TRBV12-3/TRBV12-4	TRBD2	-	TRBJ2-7	TGTGCCAGCAGCCGCGGGGGAACATACGAGCAGTACTTC	CASSRGGTYEQYF
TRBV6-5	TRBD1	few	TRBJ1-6	TGTGCCAGCAGACTTACAGGGGATAATTCACCCCTCCACTTT	CASRLTGDNSPLHF
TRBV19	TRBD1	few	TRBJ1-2	TGTGCCAGTAGTCCCGCAGGGGGCAACTATGGCTACACCTTC	CASSPAGGNYGYTF
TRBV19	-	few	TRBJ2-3	TGTGCCAGTAGTACCCTCGCAGTTACGGGTTCAGATACGCAGTATTTT	CASSTLAVTGSDTQYF
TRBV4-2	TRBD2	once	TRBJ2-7	TGTGCCAGCAGCCAAGACCCTAGCGGGGCATGGGAGGAGCAGTACTTC	CASSQDPSGAWEEQYF
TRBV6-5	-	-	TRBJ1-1	TGTGCCAGCAGGGGGGCAAGAAGCACTGAAGCTTTCTTT	CASRGARSTEAFF